These 12 T cell receptor beta chains were sequenced from one sample in a study of tumor and adjacent non-tumor tissue in lung cancer. A modified ARM-PCR protocol with three rounds of nested PCR amplified TCRbeta. A single record per CDR3 protein comes from TCRdb applying MiXCR to the multiplex PCR reads. The sample holds some 80,000 distinct CDR3 sequences; about 77% are singletons and the top ten take 21%. This sample's RNA came from whole unsorted tissue. Distant lung tissue was collected more than 3 cm away from the tumor edge. The specimen was distant non-tumor lung tissue. These receptors were taken from a woman between 50 and 59 years old with non-small cell lung cancer.

In regard to this clonotype: Germline and junction disagree at one end, which may indicate a read error. V gene TRBV14 combines with J gene TRBJ2-1, with 7 nucleotides matching TRBD1. This CDR3 has 16 residues. Germline V lookup: CDR1 SGHDN, CDR2 FVKESK. The CDR3 bases are TGTGCCAGCTGCCAAGTGGGAAGGGGGCTTCGCGATGAGCAGTCCTTC. Translation: CASCQVGRGLRDEQSF.

This clonotype turned up a few times. The J gene is TRBJ2-1, the V gene TRBV20-1; the D call may be TRBD1 or TRBD2 (5 bases each). The ends were cut back, 3 bases at V and 0 bases at J, with 12 bases in the middle. Germline-derived CDR1 and CDR2 are DFQATT and SNEGSKA (reference sequence). The CDR3 has 15 residues. The CDR3 DNA reads TGCAGTGCTAGTACCGGGACCGTCTCCTACAATGAGCAGTTCTTC. It is translated as CSASTGTVSYNEQFF.

CDR3 DNA: TGTGCCAGCAGCCTACTCTCGAGAAAGGGGGAGCAGTACGTC. As protein: CASSLLSRKGEQYV. The chain employs TRBV11-2 and TRBJ2-7, with D possibly being TRBD1 (5 bases). V was pared by 5 bases and J by 7 bases, with 18 bases between. The germline gives CDR1 SGHAT, CDR2 FQNNGV. The CDR3 is 14 amino acids.

A word on this clonotype: In this CDR3 the conserved last residue, phenylalanine or tryptophan, is missing, so a read error is likely. V gene TRBV6-1 combines with J gene TRBJ2-7, with TRBD2 identical over 9 bases. Germline V gene sequence: CDR1 MNHNS, CDR2 SASEGT. This CDR3 region has 16 residues. With 2 bases clipped from V and 3 bases from J, the junction kept 8 bases outside the gene matches. The CDR3 DNA follows: TGTGCCAGCAGTGAACGTACTAGCGGGTCCAGCTACGAGCAGTACCTC. This sequence encodes CASSERTSGSSYEQYL.

This chain uses TRBV6-2 or TRBV6-3 with TRBJ2-3; no firm D call. Trimming removed 7 bases from V and 3 bases from J, with 20 bases in between. Germline V gene sequence: CDR1 MNHEY, CDR2 SVGEGT. The length of the CDR3 is 16 residues. CDR3 sequence (DNA): TGTGCCAGCAATTGTACCCCTCAGTCGGGTACAGATACGCAGTATTTT. Protein: CASNCTPQSGTDTQYF.

This sequence joins TRBV29-1 and TRBJ2-7, with D possibly being TRBD1 (6 bases). The CDR3 is 11 residues long. Per the germline V gene, CDR1 is SQVTM and CDR2 is ANQGSEA. The CDR3 DNA reads as TGCAACGTCGTCGAAAGGGGGAGGCAGTACTTC. As protein: CNVVERGRQYF.

This clonotype has a count of ten or more. The rearrangement uses TRBV2 and TRBJ2-1, with 9 bases that match TRBD1. J was trimmed by 6 bases and V by 6 bases; bases with no gene match: 12. The CDR3 runs to 16 residues. The germline CDR1 and CDR2 sequences are SNHLY and FYNNEI. As DNA, the CDR3 is TGTGCCAGCAGCCCCGGGACAGGGTATGATAGCAATGAGCAGTTCTTC. This sequence encodes CASSPGTGYDSNEQFF.

Of note for this clonotype: In this CDR3 the conserved last residue, phenylalanine or tryptophan, is missing, so a read error is likely. This chain joins TRBV4-1 and TRBJ1-1; no reliable D call. The CDR3 is 14 amino acids. Looked up from germline, CDR1 is MGHRA and CDR2 is YSYEKL. CDR3 region: CAGSQDRSNTEAFI. The CDR3 DNA sequence: TGCGCCGGCAGCCAAGATCGATCGAACACTGAAGCTTTCATT.

Of note for this clonotype: It is likely a read error, because the conserved phenylalanine at the end of the CDR3 is missing. CDR3 DNA: TGCGCCAGCAGCTTGGAAGTAACGGGGATCAGGGAGCTGTTTATT. Translation: CASSLEVTGIRELFI. The chain is built from TRBV5-1 and TRBJ2-2; D is perhaps TRBD2 (5 bases). CDR3 length: 15 amino acids. Per germline, CDR1 SGHRS and CDR2 YFSETQ. The V end lost 0 bases, the J end lost 9 bases, and 15 bases lay between the germline ends.

As to this clonotype: The junction shows a germline mismatch at one end, possibly a read error. The chain links TRBV6-6 to TRBJ2-3; D is undetermined. The CDR3 extends over 14 amino acids. From germline, CDR1 is MNHNY and CDR2 SVGAGI (reference sequence). Written as DNA, the CDR3 is TGTGCCAGCACCGAGAACAATACCACAGATACGCAATATTTT. This codes for CASTENNTTDTQYF.

Only one count was recorded for this clonotype. This is likely a read error, given that the CDR3 carries no conserved phenylalanine or tryptophan at its end. This chain joins TRBV7-8 and TRBJ1-2, with D unresolved. CDR1 and CDR2 from the germline V gene are SGHVS and FQNEAQ. V gave up 1 base and J gave up 4 bases, with 10 bases separating them. The CDR3 runs 14 residues. In nucleotides, the CDR3 is TGTGCCAGCAGCTTAGTGTCGGTGGGCTATGGCTACACCTCA. Its translation is CASSLVSVGYGYTS.

In the case of this clonotype: One end of the junction fails to match germline, which may point to a read error. This chain connects TRBV12-3 or TRBV12-4 to TRBJ2-2, with D perhaps matching TRBD1 (5 bases). The CDR3 sequence is 15 residues long. The CDR3 sequence: CVSSPTGTNTGELFF. The CDR3 bases are TGTGTCAGCAGTCCCACAGGTACTAACACCGGGGAGCTGTTTTTT.